Presented here are 18 T cell receptor beta chains from one specimen sequenced in a study of blood T cell repertoires in COVID-19 (dated by TCRdb to about 2020). The receptor library was made with the immunoSEQ multiplex PCR assay. In TCRdb, the immuneACCESS table is reduced to in-frame sequences with V and J assigned. These tables do not hold every clone; where another copy was compared, an unresolved V gene accounts for under half, and the others remain unexplained. The sample table shows approximately 300,000 clones, and approximately 90% are seen once. Roughly 5% of the sample rests with the top ten. The sequenced material came from peripheral blood. The origin of the receptors is a man aged 35 to 55 with acute or convalescent COVID-19.

Only a few counts were recorded for this clone. This chain joins TRBV6-6 and TRBJ1-1; 8 positions agree with TRBD1. Looked up from germline, CDR1 is MNHNY and CDR2 is SVGAGI (reference sequence). With 5 bases clipped from V and 3 bases from J, the junction kept 5 bases outside the gene matches. The CDR3 is 14 residues long. CDR3 DNA sequence: TGTGCCAGCAGTAATCCGACAGGGGACACTGAAGCTTTCTTT. It yields the protein CASSNPTGDTEAFF.

This clone was picked up a small number of times. The rearrangement links TRBV7-8 to TRBJ2-7, with a possible D match to TRBD1 (6 bases). The CDR3 sequence is 14 residues long. V lost 5 bases and J lost 3, with 14 bases in between. From germline, CDR1 is SGHVS and CDR2 FQNEAQ. CDR3 sequence: CASSPRTDSYEQYF. The CDR3 region has the DNA TGTGCCAGCAGCCCCCGGACAGACAGCTACGAGCAGTACTTC.

The chain joins TRBV28 to TRBJ1-2; D is unclear. This CDR3 has 12 amino acids. Deletions cut 6 bases from V and 2 bases from J, with 7 bases between. CDR1 is MDHEN, CDR2 SYDVKM, per germline. CDR3: CASRAGNYGYTF. The CDR3 coding sequence is TGTGCCAGCAGAGCGGGGAACTATGGCTACACCTTC.

The rearrangement uses TRBV7-8 and TRBJ1-3; 9 positions agree with TRBD1. The trim removed 1 base at V and 7 bases at J, leaving 14 bases unmatched. The CDR3 runs to 18 residues. The germline CDR1 and CDR2 sequences are SGHVS and FQNEAQ. The CDR3 region has the DNA TGTGCCAGCAGCTTAGATCGGGTGAGGCGGACAGGGGTCAACACCATATATTTT. This encodes CASSLDRVRRTGVNTIYF.

The V and J genes are TRBV14 and TRBJ1-4; a possible D gene is TRBD1 (5 bases). The CDR3 consists of 11 residues. V dropped 3 bases and J dropped 16 bases, with 12 bases sitting between them. Germline-derived CDR1 and CDR2 are SGHDN and FVKESK. CDR3 region: CASSQGGRKFF. In DNA, the CDR3 is TGTGCCAGCAGCCAGGGGGGACGGAAGTTTTTT.

The V and J genes are TRBV4-2 and TRBJ2-5; the D is unclear. The V end was cut by 1 base, the J end by 4 bases, with 19 bases between. Germline-derived CDR1 and CDR2 are LGHNA and YNFKEQ. The CDR3 spans 17 residues. Here the CDR3 DNA reads TGTGCCAGCAGCCAAGGGAACGCGGAAACTCTGGGAGAGACCCAGTACTTC. It is translated as CASSQGNAETLGETQYF.

The chain carries TRBV11-2 and TRBJ2-2; a possible D gene is TRBD1 (6 bases). Deletions cut 5 bases from V and 7 bases from J, with 17 bases between. CDR1 is SGHAT, CDR2 FQNNGV, per germline. The CDR3 runs 15 residues. CDR3 residues: CASSRPGAGIGELFF. The CDR3 nucleotides are TGTGCCAGCAGCCGCCCAGGGGCAGGCATCGGGGAGCTGTTTTTT. Using reference TRBV11-2 and TRBJ2-2 for the parts outside the CDR3, the full variable domain is EAGVAQSPRYKIIEKRQSVAFWCNPISGHATLYWYQQILGQGPKLLIQFQNNGVVDDSQLPKDRFSAERLKGVDSTLKIQPAKLEDSAVYLCASSRPGAGIGELFFGEGSRLTVL.

This chain links TRBV5-1 with TRBJ2-3; D uncertain. Per germline, CDR1 SGHRS and CDR2 YFSETQ. This CDR3 region has 12 residues. The ends were cut back, 4 bases at V and 3 bases at J, with 6 bases in the middle. For the CDR3, the DNA is TGCGCCAGCAGCCACGGGACAGATACGCAGTATTTT. This codes for CASSHGTDTQYF.

The J gene is TRBJ2-3, the V gene TRBV6-5; the D gene is possibly TRBD2 (6 bases). With 7 bases removed from V and 4 bases from J, the gap between germline ends came to 12 bases. This CDR3 spans 13 amino acids. Germline V lookup: CDR1 MNHEY, CDR2 SVGAGI. CDR3 residues: CASTRLESDTQYF. The CDR3 DNA is TGTGCCAGCACCAGACTAGAGTCAGATACGCAGTATTTT.

The chain joins TRBV7-9 to TRBJ1-1; D remains ambiguous. The V gene's germline CDR1 is SEHNR and CDR2 FQNEAQ (reference sequence). This CDR3 spans 14 amino acids. V was shortened by 6 bases and J by 2 bases, with 13 bases between the two germline ends. The CDR3 DNA reads as TGTGCCAGCAGTCCCAAGACACTTAACACTGAAGCTTTCTTT. Translating it yields CASSPKTLNTEAFF.

The chain joins TRBV2 to TRBJ1-5; no reliable D call. From germline, CDR1 is SNHLY and CDR2 FYNNEI. Between the trimmed V and J ends, which lost 6 bases and 7 bases, there was a span of 16 bases. The length of the CDR3 is 14 residues. CDR3 nucleotides: TGTGCCAGCAGACTGACTACGACGAGCCAGCCCCAGCATTTT. This translates into CASRLTTTSQPQHF.

CDR3 sequence: CASSTIPRDRGNGYTF. The CDR3, as DNA: TGTGCCAGCAGCACTATCCCCCGGGACAGGGGAAATGGCTACACCTTC. V and J are TRBV9 and TRBJ1-2; 10 nucleotides match TRBD1. The CDR3 contains 16 residues. Germline CDR1 and CDR2: SGDLS and YYNGEE. J gave up 6 bases and V 4 bases, and 12 bases lay outside the gene matches.

The chain combines TRBV9 with TRBJ1-2, with D tentatively TRBD1 (5 bases). CDR1 is SGDLS, CDR2 YYNGEE, per germline. V was shortened by 5 bases and J by 8 bases, with 19 bases between the two germline ends. The CDR3 covers 14 residues. The CDR3 loop is CASRKDSIHRGYTF. CDR3 nucleotide sequence: TGTGCCAGCAGGAAAGACAGTATCCATCGGGGCTACACCTTC.

This sequence joins TRBV6-5 and TRBJ1-4, with D hard to call. Trimming shortened V by 4 bases and J by 6 bases, and 6 bases separated the two germline ends. The germline V gene has CDR1 MNHEY and CDR2 SVGAGI. The CDR3 is 12 amino acids. The CDR3 region has the DNA TGTGCCAGCAGTTCTCTCGATGAAAAACTGTTTTTT. Its translation: CASSSLDEKLFF.

This rearrangement joins TRBV30 to TRBJ2-7, with D possibly TRBD2 on 7 matching bases. The ends were cut back, 0 bases at V and 1 base at J, with 13 bases in the middle. This CDR3 spans 15 amino acids. Germline V CDR1 and CDR2: GTSNPN, SVGIG (reference sequence). The CDR3 sequence is CAWSVRGARSYEQYF. CDR3 sequence (DNA): TGTGCCTGGAGTGTACGGGGGGCACGGTCCTACGAGCAGTACTTC.

V and J are TRBV5-1 and TRBJ1-2, with 7 bases matching TRBD1. Germline CDR1 and CDR2: SGHRS and YFSETQ. V shed 2 bases, J shed 4 bases, and the junction held 5 bases outside the gene matches. The CDR3 totals 14 residues. DNA of the CDR3: TGCGCCAGCAGCTTACAGGGGACAACCTATGGCTACACCTTC. Translated, it gives CASSLQGTTYGYTF.

Only one count was recorded for this clone. V gene TRBV7-6 combines with J gene TRBJ1-1, with 7 nucleotides matching TRBD1. The CDR3 length is 16 residues. Germline V lookup: CDR1 SGHVS, CDR2 FNYEAQ. Unmatched junction bases numbered 8, after V lost 4 bases and J lost 0 bases. Written as DNA, the CDR3 is TGTGCCAGCAGCTCTCAACAGGGGACCATGAACACTGAAGCTTTCTTT. This translates into CASSSQQGTMNTEAFF.

V and J are TRBV7-2 and TRBJ1-5, with a tentative D call TRBD1 (5 bases). Trimming left V 0 bases short and J 1 base short, with 7 bases between. The CDR3 is made up of 15 amino acids. Looked up from germline, CDR1 is SGHTA and CDR2 is FQGNSA. For the CDR3, the DNA is TGTGCCAGCAGCTTAGCGGGGGGAAGCAATCAGCCCCAGCATTTT. Protein: CASSLAGGSNQPQHF.